This T cell receptor (beta chain) appears in the sequencing data of a study of cytomegalovirus exposure and HLA in healthy donors. Study summary: There were several hundred genotyped donors. Of these, 75% to 90% fell in the genetic ancestry cluster associated with self-reported Caucasian donors.

Of note for this clone: The antigen is undetermined.

General study points: In vitro checks showed that a few CMV-associated chains really do target CMV antigens. It emerged from a later analysis that several of the most significant clusters appeared to be linked to common viral pathogens. Later analysis placed DRB1 highest and HLA-C lowest in TCR association rates, which differed by HLA locus.

The PCR used 60 Vbeta and 13 Jbeta primers. Data came from immunoSEQ multiplex PCR; TCRdb stores just in-frame clones and leaves some out. The sample shows roughly 120,000 clones, 55% to 65% of them seen only once. This CDR3 is 16 amino acids long. Germline CDR1 reads PRHDT; CDR2 reads FYEKMQ (reference sequence). V gave up 2 bases and J gave up 0 bases, with 12 bases separating them. This receptor was identified in a man in his forties in good health and CMV-seropositive. The chain couples TRBV13 to TRBJ2-3, with unresolved D. Sequences were obtained from PBMCs. This chain's CDR3 is CASSLKAAISTDTQYF. Here the CDR3 DNA reads TGTGCCAGCAGCTTAAAGGCGGCTATAAGCACAGATACGCAGTATTTT.